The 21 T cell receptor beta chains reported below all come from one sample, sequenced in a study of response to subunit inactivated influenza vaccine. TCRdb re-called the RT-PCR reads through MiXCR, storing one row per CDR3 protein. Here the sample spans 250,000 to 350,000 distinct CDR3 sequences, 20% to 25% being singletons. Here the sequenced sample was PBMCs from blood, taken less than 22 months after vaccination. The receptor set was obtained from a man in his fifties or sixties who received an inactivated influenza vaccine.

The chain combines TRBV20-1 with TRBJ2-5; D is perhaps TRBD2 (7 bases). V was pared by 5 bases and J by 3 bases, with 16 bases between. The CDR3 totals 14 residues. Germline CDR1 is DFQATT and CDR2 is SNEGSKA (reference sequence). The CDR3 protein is CSASRGGPKETQYF. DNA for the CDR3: TGCAGTGCTTCAAGGGGGGGGCCCAAAGAGACCCAGTACTTC.

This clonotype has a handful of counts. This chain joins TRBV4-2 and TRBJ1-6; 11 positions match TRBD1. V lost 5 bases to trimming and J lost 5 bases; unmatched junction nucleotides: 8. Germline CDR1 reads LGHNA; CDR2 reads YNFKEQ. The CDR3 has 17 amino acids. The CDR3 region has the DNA TGTGCCAGCAGCTTCGGGACAGGGGGAATAGATAATTCACCCCTCCACTTT. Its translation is CASSFGTGGIDNSPLHF.

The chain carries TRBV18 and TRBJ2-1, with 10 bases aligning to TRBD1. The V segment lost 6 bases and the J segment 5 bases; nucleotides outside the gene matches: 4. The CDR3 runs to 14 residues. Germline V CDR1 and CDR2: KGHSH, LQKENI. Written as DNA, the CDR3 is TGTGCCAGCTCTCCGGGACAGGGGAACAATGAGCAGTTCTTC. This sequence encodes CASSPGQGNNEQFF.

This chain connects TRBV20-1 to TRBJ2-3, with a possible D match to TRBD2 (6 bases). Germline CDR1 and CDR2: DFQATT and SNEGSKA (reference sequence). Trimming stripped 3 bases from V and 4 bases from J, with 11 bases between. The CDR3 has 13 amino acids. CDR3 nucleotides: TGCAGTGCTAGTTCGGGGGTCCCAGATACGCAGTATTTT. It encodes CSASSGVPDTQYF.

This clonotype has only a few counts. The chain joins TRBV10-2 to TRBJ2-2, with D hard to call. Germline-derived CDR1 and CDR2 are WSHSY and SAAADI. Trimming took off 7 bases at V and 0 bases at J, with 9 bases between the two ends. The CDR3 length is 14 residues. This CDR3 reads CASITGANTGELFF. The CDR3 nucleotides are TGCGCCAGCATAACCGGTGCGAACACCGGGGAGCTGTTTTTT.

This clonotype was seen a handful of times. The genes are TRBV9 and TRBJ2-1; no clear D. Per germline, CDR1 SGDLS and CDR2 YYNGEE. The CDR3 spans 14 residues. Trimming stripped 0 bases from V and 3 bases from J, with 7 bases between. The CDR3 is CASSVDGLYNEQFF. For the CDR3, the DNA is TGTGCCAGCAGCGTAGACGGCCTCTACAATGAGCAGTTCTTC.

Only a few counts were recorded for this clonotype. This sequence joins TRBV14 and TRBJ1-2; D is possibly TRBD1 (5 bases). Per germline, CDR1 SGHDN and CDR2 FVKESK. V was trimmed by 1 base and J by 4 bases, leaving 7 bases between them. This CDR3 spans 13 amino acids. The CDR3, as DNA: TGTGCCAGCAGCCAAGGGACATTCTATGGCTACACCTTC. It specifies CASSQGTFYGYTF.

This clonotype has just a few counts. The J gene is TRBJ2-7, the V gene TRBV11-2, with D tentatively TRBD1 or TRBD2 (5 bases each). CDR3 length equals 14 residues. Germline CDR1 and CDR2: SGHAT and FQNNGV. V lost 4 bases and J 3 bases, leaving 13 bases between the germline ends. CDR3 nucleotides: TGTGCCAGCAGCTCTCTTCGGGGCGGCTACGAGCAGTACTTC. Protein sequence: CASSSLRGGYEQYF.

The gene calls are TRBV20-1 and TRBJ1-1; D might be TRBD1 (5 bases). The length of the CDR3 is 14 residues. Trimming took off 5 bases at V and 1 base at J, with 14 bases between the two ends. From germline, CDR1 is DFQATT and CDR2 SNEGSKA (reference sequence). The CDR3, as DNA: TGCAGTGCTCCCAGGGCGGGAAGGAACACTGAAGCTTTCTTT. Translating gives CSAPRAGRNTEAFF.

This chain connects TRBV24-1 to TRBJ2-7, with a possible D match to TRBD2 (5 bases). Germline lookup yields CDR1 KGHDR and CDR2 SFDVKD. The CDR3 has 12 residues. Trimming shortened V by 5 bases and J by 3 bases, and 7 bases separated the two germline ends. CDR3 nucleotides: TGTGCCACCAGTGCGAGCGGCTACGAGCAGTACTTC. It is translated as CATSASGYEQYF.

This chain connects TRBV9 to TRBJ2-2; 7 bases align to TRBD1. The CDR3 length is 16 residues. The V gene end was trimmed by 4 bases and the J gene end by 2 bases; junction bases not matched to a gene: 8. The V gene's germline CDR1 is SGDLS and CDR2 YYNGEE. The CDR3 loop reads CASSPRQGRNTGELFF. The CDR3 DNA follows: TGTGCCAGCAGCCCACGACAGGGCCGAAACACCGGGGAGCTGTTTTTT.

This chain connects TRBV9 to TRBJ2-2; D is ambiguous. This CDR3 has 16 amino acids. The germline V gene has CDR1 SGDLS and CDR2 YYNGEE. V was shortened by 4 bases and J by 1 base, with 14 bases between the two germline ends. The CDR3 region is CASSPRDAQNTGELFF. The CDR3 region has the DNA TGTGCCAGCAGCCCGCGAGACGCCCAGAACACCGGGGAGCTGTTTTTT.

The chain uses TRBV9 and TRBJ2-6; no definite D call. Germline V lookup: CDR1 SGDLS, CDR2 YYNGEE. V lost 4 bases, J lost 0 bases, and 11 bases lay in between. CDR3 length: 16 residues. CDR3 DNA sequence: TGTGCCAGCAGCCGAAGGGCGGCCTCTGGGGCCAACGTCCTGACTTTC. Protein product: CASSRRAASGANVLTF.

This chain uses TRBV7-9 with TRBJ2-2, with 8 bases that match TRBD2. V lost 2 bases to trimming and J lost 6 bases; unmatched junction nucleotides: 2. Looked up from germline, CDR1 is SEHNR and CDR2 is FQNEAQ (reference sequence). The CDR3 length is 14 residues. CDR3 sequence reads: CASSLIGRAGELFF. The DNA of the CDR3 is TGTGCCAGCAGCTTAATCGGGAGGGCCGGGGAGCTGTTTTTT.

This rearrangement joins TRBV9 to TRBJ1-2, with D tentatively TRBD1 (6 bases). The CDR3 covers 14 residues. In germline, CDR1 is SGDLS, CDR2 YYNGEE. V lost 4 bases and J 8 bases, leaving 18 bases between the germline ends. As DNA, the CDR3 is TGTGCCAGCAGCAGAGACAGGTTTGCGAGCGGCTACACCTTC. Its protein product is CASSRDRFASGYTF.

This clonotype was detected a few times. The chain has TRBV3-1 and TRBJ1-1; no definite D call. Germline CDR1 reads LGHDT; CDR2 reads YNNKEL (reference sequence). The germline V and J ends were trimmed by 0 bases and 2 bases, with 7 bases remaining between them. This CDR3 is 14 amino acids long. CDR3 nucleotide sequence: TGTGCCAGCAGCCAAGATGCGGGTAACACTGAAGCTTTCTTT. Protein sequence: CASSQDAGNTEAFF.

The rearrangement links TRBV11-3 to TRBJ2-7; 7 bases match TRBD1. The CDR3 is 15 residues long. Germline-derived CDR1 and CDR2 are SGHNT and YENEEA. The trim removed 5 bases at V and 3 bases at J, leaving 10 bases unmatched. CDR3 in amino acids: CASSPPWTGNYEQYF. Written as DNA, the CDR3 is TGTGCCAGCAGCCCACCCTGGACAGGTAACTACGAGCAGTACTTC.

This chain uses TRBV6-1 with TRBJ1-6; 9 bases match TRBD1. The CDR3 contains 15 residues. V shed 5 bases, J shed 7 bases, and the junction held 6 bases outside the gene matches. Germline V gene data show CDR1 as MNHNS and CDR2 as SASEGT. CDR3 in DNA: TGTGCCAGCAGTACGACAGGGGGTTCCAATTCACCCCTCCACTTT. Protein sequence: CASSTTGGSNSPLHF.

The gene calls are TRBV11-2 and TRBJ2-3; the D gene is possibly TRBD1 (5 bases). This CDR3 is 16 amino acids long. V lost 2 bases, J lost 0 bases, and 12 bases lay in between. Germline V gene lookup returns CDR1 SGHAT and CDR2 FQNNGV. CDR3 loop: CASSLWGSSSTDTQYF. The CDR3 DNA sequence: TGTGCCAGCAGCTTATGGGGCAGCTCTAGCACAGATACGCAGTATTTT.

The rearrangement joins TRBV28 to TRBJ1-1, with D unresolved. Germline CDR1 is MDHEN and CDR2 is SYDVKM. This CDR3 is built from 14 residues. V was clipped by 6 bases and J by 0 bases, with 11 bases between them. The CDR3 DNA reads TGTGCCAGCAGACCTTCCGGATTGAACACTGAAGCTTTCTTT. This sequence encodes CASRPSGLNTEAFF.

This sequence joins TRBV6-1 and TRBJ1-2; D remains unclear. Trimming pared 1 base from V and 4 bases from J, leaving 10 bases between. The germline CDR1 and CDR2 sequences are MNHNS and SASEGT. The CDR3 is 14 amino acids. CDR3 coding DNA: TGTGCCAGCAGTGAAGGCTCGAAAAGCTATGGCTACACCTTC. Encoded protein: CASSEGSKSYGYTF.